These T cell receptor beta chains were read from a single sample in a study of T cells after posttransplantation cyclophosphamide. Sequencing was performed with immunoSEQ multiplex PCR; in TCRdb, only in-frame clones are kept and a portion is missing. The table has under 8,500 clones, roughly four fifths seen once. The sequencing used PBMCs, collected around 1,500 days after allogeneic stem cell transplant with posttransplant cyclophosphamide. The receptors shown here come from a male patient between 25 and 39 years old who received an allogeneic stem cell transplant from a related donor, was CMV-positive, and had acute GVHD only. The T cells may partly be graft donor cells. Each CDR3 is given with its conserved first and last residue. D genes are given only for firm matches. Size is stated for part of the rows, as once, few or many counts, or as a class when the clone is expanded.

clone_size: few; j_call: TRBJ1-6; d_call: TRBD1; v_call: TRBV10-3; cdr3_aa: CAIKPGQGASNSPLHF; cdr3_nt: TGTGCCATCAAGCCGGGACAGGGGGCTTCGAATTCACCCCTCCACTTT
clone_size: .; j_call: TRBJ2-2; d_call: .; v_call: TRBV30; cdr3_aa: CACCLRGPGELFF; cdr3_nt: TGTGCCTGTTGTCTCAGGGGACCCGGGGAGCTGTTTTTT
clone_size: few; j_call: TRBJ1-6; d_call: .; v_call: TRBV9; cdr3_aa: CASSVGMNSPLHF; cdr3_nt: TGTGCCAGCAGCGTTGGCATGAATTCACCCCTCCACTTT
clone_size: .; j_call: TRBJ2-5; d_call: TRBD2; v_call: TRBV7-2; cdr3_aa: CASSLASGGAWETQYF; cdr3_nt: TGTGCCAGCAGCTTAGCTAGCGGGGGGGCATGGGAGACCCAGTACTTC
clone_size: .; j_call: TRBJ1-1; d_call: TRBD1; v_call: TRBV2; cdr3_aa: CASRAGGWGAFF; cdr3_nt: TGTGCCAGCAGAGCAGGGGGCTGGGGAGCTTTCTTT
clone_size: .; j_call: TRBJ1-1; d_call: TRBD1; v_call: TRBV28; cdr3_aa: CASRPGQGARTEAFF; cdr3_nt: TGTGCCAGCAGGCCAGGACAGGGGGCGCGGACTGAAGCTTTCTTT
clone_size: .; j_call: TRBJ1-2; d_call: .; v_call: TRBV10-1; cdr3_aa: CASSRDNGQVGYTF; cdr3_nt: TGCGCCAGCAGCCGGGACAACGGGCAGGTGGGCTACACCTTC
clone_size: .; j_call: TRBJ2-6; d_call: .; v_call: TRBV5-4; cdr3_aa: CASSLERGANVLTF; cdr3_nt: TGTGCCAGCAGCTTGGAGAGAGGGGCCAACGTCCTGACTTTC
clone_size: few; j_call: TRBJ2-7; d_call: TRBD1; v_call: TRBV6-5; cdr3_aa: CASSYSNKARGYEQYF; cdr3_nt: TGTGCCAGCAGTTACTCCAATAAGGCCAGGGGGTACGAGCAGTACTTC
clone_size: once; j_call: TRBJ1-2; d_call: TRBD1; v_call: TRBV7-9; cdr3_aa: CASRQTGGQAANYGYTF; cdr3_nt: TGTGCCAGCAGACAAACGGGGGGACAGGCTGCTAACTATGGCTACACCTTC
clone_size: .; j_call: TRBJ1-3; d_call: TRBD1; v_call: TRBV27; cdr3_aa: CASSRTGDGNTIYF; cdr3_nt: TGTGCCAGCAGCCGTACAGGGGACGGAAACACCATATATTTT
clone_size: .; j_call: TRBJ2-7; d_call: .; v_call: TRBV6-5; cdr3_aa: CASSYDRGTTQQYF; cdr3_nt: TGTGCCAGCAGTTACGATAGAGGTACTACGCAGCAGTACTTC
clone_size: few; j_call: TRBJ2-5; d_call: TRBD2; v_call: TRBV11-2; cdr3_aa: CASSISGGARETQYF; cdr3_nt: TGTGCCAGCAGCATCAGCGGGGGGGCCAGGGAGACCCAGTACTTC
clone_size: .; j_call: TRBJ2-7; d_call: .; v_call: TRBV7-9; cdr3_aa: CASSPFDFYEQYF; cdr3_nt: TGTGCCAGCAGCCCCTTTGACTTCTACGAGCAGTACTTC
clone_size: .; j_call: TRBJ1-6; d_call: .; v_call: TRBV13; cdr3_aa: CASSFHSSYNSPLHF; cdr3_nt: TGTGCCAGCAGCTTTCATAGCTCCTATAATTCACCCCTCCACTTT
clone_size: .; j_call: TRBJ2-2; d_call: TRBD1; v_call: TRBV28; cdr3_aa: CATHGTAETYTGELFF; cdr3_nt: TGTGCCACTCACGGGACAGCAGAGACTTACACCGGGGAGCTGTTTTTT
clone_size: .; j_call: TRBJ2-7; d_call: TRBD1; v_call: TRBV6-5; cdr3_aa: CASSYSRQGAVEQYF; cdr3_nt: TGTGCCAGCAGTTATTCGAGACAGGGCGCTGTCGAGCAGTACTTC
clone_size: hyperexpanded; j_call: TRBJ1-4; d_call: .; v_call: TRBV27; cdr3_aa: CASSLQGREKLFF; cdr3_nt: TGTGCCAGCAGTCTACAGGGTCGTGAAAAACTGTTTTTT